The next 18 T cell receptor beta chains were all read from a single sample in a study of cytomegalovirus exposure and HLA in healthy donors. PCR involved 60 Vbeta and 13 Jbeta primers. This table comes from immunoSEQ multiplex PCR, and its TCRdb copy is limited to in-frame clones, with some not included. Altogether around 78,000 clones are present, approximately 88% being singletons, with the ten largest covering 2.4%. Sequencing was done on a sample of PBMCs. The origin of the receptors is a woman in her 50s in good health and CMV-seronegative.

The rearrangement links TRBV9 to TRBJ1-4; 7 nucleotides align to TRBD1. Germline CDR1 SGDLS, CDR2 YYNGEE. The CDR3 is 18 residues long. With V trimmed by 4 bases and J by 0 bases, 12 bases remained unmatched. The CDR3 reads CASSPTGATGATNEKLFF. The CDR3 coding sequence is TGTGCCAGCAGCCCCACAGGGGCCACAGGGGCAACTAATGAAAAACTGTTTTTT.

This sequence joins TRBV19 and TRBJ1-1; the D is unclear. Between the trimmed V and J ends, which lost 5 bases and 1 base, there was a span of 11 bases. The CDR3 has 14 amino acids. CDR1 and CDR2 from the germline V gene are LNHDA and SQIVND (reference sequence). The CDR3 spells CASSPRSGNTEAFF. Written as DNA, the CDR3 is TGTGCCAGTAGTCCCCGGTCGGGGAACACTGAAGCTTTCTTT.

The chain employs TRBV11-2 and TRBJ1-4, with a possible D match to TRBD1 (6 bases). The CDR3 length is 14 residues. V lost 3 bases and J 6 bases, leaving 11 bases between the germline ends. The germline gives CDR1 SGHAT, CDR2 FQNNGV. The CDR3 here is CASSFRGADEKLFF. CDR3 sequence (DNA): TGTGCCAGCAGCTTTCGGGGGGCAGATGAAAAACTGTTTTTT.

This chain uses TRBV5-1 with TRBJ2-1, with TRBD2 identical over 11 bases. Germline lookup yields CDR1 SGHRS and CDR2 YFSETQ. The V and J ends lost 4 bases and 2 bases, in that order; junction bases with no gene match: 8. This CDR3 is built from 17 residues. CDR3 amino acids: CASSQNVAGGPYNEQFF. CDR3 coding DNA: TGCGCCAGCAGCCAAAATGTAGCGGGGGGGCCCTACAATGAGCAGTTCTTC.

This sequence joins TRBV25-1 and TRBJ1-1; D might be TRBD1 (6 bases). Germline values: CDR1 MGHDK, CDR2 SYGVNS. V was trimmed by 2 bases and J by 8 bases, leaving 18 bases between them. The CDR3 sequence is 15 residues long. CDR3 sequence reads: CASSEPEGVKTEAFF. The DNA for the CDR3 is TGTGCCAGCAGTGAACCCGAGGGGGTGAAAACGGAAGCTTTCTTT.

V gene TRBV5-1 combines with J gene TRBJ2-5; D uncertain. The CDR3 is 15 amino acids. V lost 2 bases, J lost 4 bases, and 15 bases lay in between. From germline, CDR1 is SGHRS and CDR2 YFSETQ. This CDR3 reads CASSLVRSSRETQYF. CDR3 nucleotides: TGCGCCAGCAGCTTAGTGAGATCCTCTAGAGAGACCCAGTACTTC.

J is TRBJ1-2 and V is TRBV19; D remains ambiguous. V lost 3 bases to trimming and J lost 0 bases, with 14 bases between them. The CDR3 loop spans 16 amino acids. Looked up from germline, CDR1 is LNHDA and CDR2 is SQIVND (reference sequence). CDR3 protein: CASSMAGSPTNYGYTF. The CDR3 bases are TGTGCCAGTAGTATGGCGGGCAGCCCTACTAACTATGGCTACACCTTC.

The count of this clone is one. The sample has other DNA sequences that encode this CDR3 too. The CDR3 sequence is CASSSYRGPTGYTF. The CDR3 region has the DNA TGTGCCAGCAGTTCCTACAGGGGGCCAACGGGCTACACCTTC. The chain combines TRBV28 with TRBJ1-2; the match to TRBD1 covers 9 bases. The CDR3 contains 14 residues. From germline, CDR1 is MDHEN and CDR2 SYDVKM. With V trimmed by 4 bases and J by 8 bases, 8 bases remained unmatched.

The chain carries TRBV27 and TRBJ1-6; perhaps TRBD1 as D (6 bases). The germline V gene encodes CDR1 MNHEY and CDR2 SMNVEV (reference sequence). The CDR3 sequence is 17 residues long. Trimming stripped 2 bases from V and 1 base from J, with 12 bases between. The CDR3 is CASSLRGGGSYNSPLHF. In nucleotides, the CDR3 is TGTGCCAGCAGTTTAAGAGGGGGAGGGTCCTATAATTCACCCCTCCACTTT.

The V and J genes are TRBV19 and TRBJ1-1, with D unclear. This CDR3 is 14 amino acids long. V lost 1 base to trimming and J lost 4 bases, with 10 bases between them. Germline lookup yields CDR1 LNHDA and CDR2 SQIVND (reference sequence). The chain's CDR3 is CASSIGLGSTEAFF. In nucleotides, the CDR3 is TGTGCCAGTAGTATAGGGCTGGGGAGCACTGAAGCTTTCTTT.

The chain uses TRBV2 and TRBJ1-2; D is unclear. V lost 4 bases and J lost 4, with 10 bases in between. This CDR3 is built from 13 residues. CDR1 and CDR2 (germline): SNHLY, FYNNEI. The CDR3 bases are TGTGCCAGCAGTGCTAGTCAGTTCTATGGCTACACCTTC. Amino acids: CASSASQFYGYTF.

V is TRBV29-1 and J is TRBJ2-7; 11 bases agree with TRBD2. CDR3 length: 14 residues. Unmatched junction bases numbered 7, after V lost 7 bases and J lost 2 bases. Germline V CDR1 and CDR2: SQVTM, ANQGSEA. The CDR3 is CSAVLAGGAYEQYF. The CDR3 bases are TGCAGCGCCGTTCTAGCGGGAGGAGCCTACGAGCAGTACTTC.

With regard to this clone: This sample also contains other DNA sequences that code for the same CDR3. CDR3 DNA: TGTGCCAGCAGCCACGGGGGGGTGAACACTGAAGCTTTCTTT. Translated, it gives CASSHGGVNTEAFF. The V call is TRBV11-2, the J call TRBJ1-1; TRBD1 is a possible D gene (5 bases). The V end was cut by 5 bases, the J end by 0 bases, with 10 bases between. This CDR3 spans 14 amino acids. Germline V CDR1 and CDR2: SGHAT, FQNNGV.

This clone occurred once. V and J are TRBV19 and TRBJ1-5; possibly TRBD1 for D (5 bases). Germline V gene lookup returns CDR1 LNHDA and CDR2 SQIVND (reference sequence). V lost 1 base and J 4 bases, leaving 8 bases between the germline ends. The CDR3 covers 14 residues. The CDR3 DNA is TGTGCCAGTAGTATAGGGGGCTGGAATCAGCCCCAGCATTTT. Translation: CASSIGGWNQPQHF.

In nucleotides, the CDR3 is TGTGCCAGCAGCTTAGTATGGGAGACTATCTCCTACAATGAGCAGTTCTTC. Its protein is CASSLVWETISYNEQFF. The chain combines TRBV7-9 with TRBJ2-1, with D perhaps matching TRBD2 (5 bases). This CDR3 region has 17 residues. V lost 1 base and J lost 0, with 13 bases in between. In germline, CDR1 is SEHNR, CDR2 FQNEAQ (reference sequence).

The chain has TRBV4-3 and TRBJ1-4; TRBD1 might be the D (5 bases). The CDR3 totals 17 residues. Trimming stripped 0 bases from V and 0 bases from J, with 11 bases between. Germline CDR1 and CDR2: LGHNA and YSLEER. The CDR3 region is CASSQDRQTPTNEKLFF. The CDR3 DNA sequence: TGCGCCAGCAGCCAAGATAGACAGACCCCAACTAATGAAAAACTGTTTTTT.

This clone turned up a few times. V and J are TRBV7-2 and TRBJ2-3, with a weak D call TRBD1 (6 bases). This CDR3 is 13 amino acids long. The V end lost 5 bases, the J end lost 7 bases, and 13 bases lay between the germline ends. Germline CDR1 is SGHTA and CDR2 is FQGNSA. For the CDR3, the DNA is TGTGCCAGCAGCCCCCGGGACACCTATACGCAGTATTTT. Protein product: CASSPRDTYTQYF.

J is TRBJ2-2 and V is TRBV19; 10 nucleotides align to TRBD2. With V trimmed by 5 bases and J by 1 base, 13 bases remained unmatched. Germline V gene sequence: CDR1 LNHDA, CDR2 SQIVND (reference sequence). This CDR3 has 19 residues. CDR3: CASSVSLAGWGKNTGELFF. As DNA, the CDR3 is TGTGCCAGTAGTGTGTCACTAGCGGGGTGGGGGAAGAACACCGGGGAGCTGTTTTTT.